Listed below are T cell receptor beta chains from one sample, sequenced in a study of long-term antiretroviral therapy in people with HIV. Assay: immunoSEQ multiplex PCR; the TCRdb copy retains only in-frame clones and omits some. The sample shows approximately 27,000 clones, roughly 89% of them seen only once. The specimen comprised unsorted PBMCs, sampled 1.8 years after starting antiretroviral therapy. These receptors came from a young woman with HIV. CDR3s include the opening cysteine and the closing phenylalanine or tryptophan. The D gene is left open where the match is weak.

D | J | V | DNA | CDR3
TRBD2 | TRBJ2-1 | TRBV9 | TGTGCCAGCAGCGAGGGGTCTTCTAGCGGGAATTACAATGAGCAGTTCTTC | CASSEGSSSGNYNEQFF
NA | TRBJ1-2 | TRBV5-1 | TGCGCCAGCAGCTTGGGGGCTAACTATGGCTACACCTTC | CASSLGANYGYTF
NA | TRBJ2-1 | TRBV6-1 | TGTGCCAGGGACCATTACAATGAGCAGTTCTTC | CARDHYNEQFF
TRBD1 | TRBJ1-2 | TRBV6-4 | TGTGCCAGCAGTGACTCCCCACTTGCAGGGGGCGCCTTTTTGGGGTCGGAGGGCTACACCTTC | CASSDSPLAGGAFLGSEGYTF
TRBD1 | TRBJ1-4 | TRBV5-1 | TGCGCCAGCAGCTTGATCCCCCCGGGACAGGGTTCCACTAATGAAAAACTGTTTTTT | CASSLIPPGQGSTNEKLFF
NA | TRBJ1-1 | TRBV19 | TGTGCCAGTAGTACTTACCTGGGGAACACTGAAGCTTTCTTT | CASSTYLGNTEAFF
NA | TRBJ1-1 | TRBV28 | TGTGCCAGCAGTCTGGGACACCTCACTGAAGCTTTCTTT | CASSLGHLTEAFF
NA | TRBJ2-7 | TRBV15 | TGTGCCACCAGCCGAAGCCTCGCAGAAATCGAGCAGTACTTC | CATSRSLAEIEQYF
NA | TRBJ2-7 | TRBV6-5 | TGTGCCAGCAAGCTGCAGGGTGAAGCCTACGAGCAGTACTTC | CASKLQGEAYEQYF
NA | TRBJ2-3 | TRBV6-5 | TGTGCCAGCAGCGCCACTTGGCTCACGCAGTATTTT | CASSATWLTQYF
NA | TRBJ2-3 | TRBV7-3 | TGTGCCAGCAGCTTTGGCGGAGAGGGGGGTGATACGCAGTATTTT | CASSFGGEGGDTQYF
NA | TRBJ1-4 | TRBV5-8 | TGTGCCAGCGGGACCGGGACGGGTAATGAAAAACTGTTTTTT | CASGTGTGNEKLFF
TRBD2 | TRBJ2-3 | TRBV10-3 | TGTGCCATCAGTGAGATTAGCGGGAGTATTTCGGCTGTCACAGATACGCAGTATTTT | CAISEISGSISAVTDTQYF
TRBD1 | TRBJ2-7 | TRBV7-9 | TGTGCCAGCAGCTTATTGGGACAGGGATCCCCCGAGCAGTACTTC | CASSLLGQGSPEQYF
NA | TRBJ2-2 | TRBV4-1 | TGCGCCAGCAGCCGGCCGGGACCCAACACCGGGGAGCTGTTTTTT | CASSRPGPNTGELFF
NA | TRBJ2-5 | TRBV28 | TGTGCCAGCAGTTTAGCGGCAGGGGGGGAACTCCAAGAGACCCAGTACTTC | CASSLAAGGELQETQYF
TRBD1 | TRBJ1-1 | TRBV10-3 | TGTGCCATCAAGGGACAGGGGTCGCTTCTGAACACTGAAGCTTTCTTT | CAIKGQGSLLNTEAFF
TRBD1 | TRBJ2-7 | TRBV7-9 | TGTGCCAGCAGCTCACCACGGGGGGGACAGGGGAGCGAGCAGTACTTC | CASSSPRGGQGSEQYF
TRBD2 | TRBJ2-7 | TRBV28 | TGTGCCAGCAGGCCAGGCGGCAGAGTAGCGGGGGGAATCTACGAGCAGTACTTC | CASRPGGRVAGGIYEQYF
TRBD1 | TRBJ1-4 | TRBV28 | TGTGCCAGCATCCAGACAGGGGATGAAAAACTGTTTTTT | CASIQTGDEKLFF
NA | TRBJ2-3 | TRBV9 | TGTGCCAGCAGCGTAGAGGCGGGATCCCCAACAGATACGCAGTATTTT | CASSVEAGSPTDTQYF
NA | TRBJ2-5 | TRBV9 | TGTGCCAGCAGCGTAGCTAGGGAACTTGGGGGCAAAGAGACCCAGTACTTC | CASSVARELGGKETQYF